The 13 T cell receptor beta chains in this list originate from one sample, sequenced in a study of blood T cell repertoires in COVID-19. Profiled with immunoSEQ multiplex PCR; TCRdb holds only in-frame clones, not every one. The sample has about 55,000 clones, 75% to 95% seen once; the top ten hold around an eighth. The sequenced sample was peripheral blood. The receptors derive from a human donor with active COVID-19. The donor label of this sample is uncertain.

V usage is TRBV14 and J usage is TRBJ2-1; D perhaps matches TRBD1 (7 bases). Germline V gene lookup returns CDR1 SGHDN and CDR2 FVKESK. Trimming took off 0 bases at V and 1 base at J, with 13 bases between the two ends. The CDR3 runs to 17 residues. CDR3 coding DNA: TGTGCCAGCAGCCAAGACGGGCCAGGGGGGTCCTACAATGAGCAGTTCTTC. It codes for CASSQDGPGGSYNEQFF.

The rearrangement uses TRBV6-6 and TRBJ2-3, with 8 bases identical to TRBD2. Germline CDR1 MNHNY, CDR2 SVGAGI (reference sequence). V gave up 2 bases and J gave up 5 bases; unmatched junction bases: 3. The CDR3 has 14 amino acids. CDR3 DNA: TGTGCCAGCAGTTACCCGGGGGGGGTAGATACGCAGTATTTT. Encoded protein: CASSYPGGVDTQYF.

The chain couples TRBV27 to TRBJ2-7; no reliable D call. The CDR3 totals 12 residues. V lost 4 bases and J lost 6, with 10 bases in between. Germline lookup yields CDR1 MNHEY and CDR2 SMNVEV (reference sequence). The DNA of the CDR3 is TGTGCCAGCAGTTCGGGTACTCGCGAGCAGTACTTC. Its translation is CASSSGTREQYF.

The chain uses TRBV24-1 and TRBJ2-1; TRBD1 aligns across 9 bases. Germline trimming cut 2 bases from V and 7 bases from J; bases unmatched to any gene: 5. The CDR3 covers 15 residues. Looked up from germline, CDR1 is KGHDR and CDR2 is SFDVKD. CDR3 nucleotide sequence: TGTGCCACCAGTGATTATGGGACAGGGAGGAATGAGCAGTTCTTC. This sequence encodes CATSDYGTGRNEQFF.

The chain couples TRBV11-3 to TRBJ2-1; 7 nucleotides agree with TRBD2. This CDR3 spans 16 amino acids. Per germline, CDR1 SGHNT and CDR2 YENEEA. Trimming cost V 0 bases and J 0 bases; bases outside gene matches: 2. CDR3 region: CASSLDSSGSYNEQFF. The CDR3 DNA is TGTGCCAGCAGCTTAGATTCTAGCGGCTCCTACAATGAGCAGTTCTTC.

The chain has TRBV5-6 and TRBJ1-5, with 7 positions matching TRBD1. Germline CDR1 SGHDT, CDR2 YYEEEE. The J segment lost 1 base and the V segment lost 0 bases, leaving 1 base of the junction unmatched. CDR3 length: 15 amino acids. CDR3 amino acids: CASSLDRGSNQPQHF. For the CDR3, the DNA is TGTGCCAGCAGCTTGGACAGGGGAAGCAATCAGCCCCAGCATTTT.

This chain joins TRBV7-3 and TRBJ2-1; D gene ambiguous. The germline V gene has CDR1 SGHTA and CDR2 FQGTGA. V dropped 2 bases and J dropped 2 bases, with 10 bases sitting between them. The length of the CDR3 is 15 residues. In DNA form, the CDR3 reads TGTGCCAGCAGCTTATCCCGGGTCCCCTACAATGAGCAGTTCTTC. Translated, it gives CASSLSRVPYNEQFF.

The chain carries TRBV19 and TRBJ2-1; D is uncertain. Germline V gene data show CDR1 as LNHDA and CDR2 as SQIVND (reference sequence). This CDR3 region has 13 residues. Trimming removed 2 bases at V and 12 bases at J, with 14 bases between. The CDR3 here is CASSIRPAGWQFF. The DNA of the CDR3 is TGTGCCAGTAGTATACGCCCGGCCGGGTGGCAGTTCTTC.

The genes are TRBV27 and TRBJ2-1; weak D call: TRBD2 (6 bases). This CDR3 is built from 13 residues. The germline CDR1 and CDR2 sequences are MNHEY and SMNVEV (reference sequence). V shed 5 bases and J shed 10 bases, with 15 bases lying between them. CDR3 protein: CASSLVGSGEQFF. CDR3 DNA sequence: TGTGCCAGCAGTCTAGTAGGGAGCGGGGAGCAGTTCTTC.

The gene calls are TRBV7-2 and TRBJ1-5; TRBD1 aligns across 7 bases. With 1 base clipped from V and 4 bases from J, the junction kept 1 base outside the gene matches. Germline CDR1 is SGHTA and CDR2 is FQGNSA. The CDR3 covers 14 residues. For the CDR3, the DNA is TGTGCCAGCAGCTTAGGGGACAGAAATCAGCCCCAGCATTTT. The encoded protein is CASSLGDRNQPQHF. Drawing the rest from reference TRBV7-2 and TRBJ1-5, the complete variable domain is GAGVSQSPSNKVTEKGKDVELRCDPISGHTALYWYRQSLGQGLEFLIYFQGNSAPDKSGLPSDRFSAERTGGSVSTLTIQRTQQEDSAVYLCASSLGDRNQPQHFGDGTRLSIL.

The chain employs TRBV6-6 and TRBJ2-1; D is possibly TRBD2 (5 bases). CDR1 and CDR2 (germline): MNHNY, SVGAGI (reference sequence). Trimming took 5 bases from V and 15 from J, leaving 20 bases between them. This CDR3 has 13 residues. The CDR3 reads CASSPLASTIRFF. The DNA of the CDR3 is TGTGCCAGCAGTCCCCTAGCCTCCACAATACGGTTCTTC.

This clone turned up a few times. The gene calls are TRBV12-3 or TRBV12-4 and TRBJ1-3, with D unresolved. V lost 3 bases and J lost 0, with 3 bases in between. This CDR3 region has 13 residues. The CDR3 coding sequence is TGTGCCAGCAGTTTCGTCTCTGGAAACACCATATATTTT. It codes for CASSFVSGNTIYF.

The rearrangement joins TRBV5-1 to TRBJ2-1, with 9 nucleotides matching TRBD1. The V gene end was trimmed by 4 bases and the J gene end by 6 bases; junction bases not matched to a gene: 8. The CDR3 extends over 15 amino acids. Germline CDR1 SGHRS, CDR2 YFSETQ. CDR3 residues: CASSRDRVSGNEQFF. CDR3 coding DNA: TGCGCCAGCAGCAGGGACAGGGTCTCCGGCAATGAGCAGTTCTTC.